The 6 T cell receptor beta chains listed next were all sequenced from one sample in a study of T cell changes during pregnancy in multiple sclerosis. Assay: immunoSEQ multiplex PCR; the TCRdb copy retains only in-frame clones and omits some. The repertoire holds about 60,000 clones, with over 80% as singletons. Sequenced material: peripheral blood, taken in the first trimester of pregnancy. The receptors were sampled from a female donor with multiple sclerosis, enrolled in a pregnancy study.

J is TRBJ2-5 and V is TRBV2, with D possibly being TRBD2 (5 bases). Per germline, CDR1 SNHLY and CDR2 FYNNEI. This CDR3 has 18 amino acids. Trimming cost V 3 bases and J 2 bases, with 22 bases left between them. The CDR3 loop reads CASSDQRTKPSIQETQYF. The CDR3 DNA follows: TGTGCCAGCAGTGACCAGCGGACGAAACCCAGTATACAAGAGACCCAGTACTTC.

The chain recombines TRBV12-1 with TRBJ2-7; no check of the table's D call, TRBD2, against the DNA was made. TRBV12-1 is designated a pseudogene. There are 16 residues in the CDR3. In DNA form, the CDR3 reads TGTGCCAGCAGCCATGGCGGATGGGCGGGAAACTACGAGCAGTACTTC. Translated: CASSHGGWAGNYEQYF.

J is TRBJ1-2 and V is TRBV2; 7 bases match TRBD1. This CDR3 contains 13 residues. Germline V CDR1 and CDR2: SNHLY, FYNNEI. Trimming at V came to 6 bases and at J to 4 bases, leaving 5 bases not matched to a gene. CDR3 sequence (DNA): TGTGCCAGCAGGATGACAGGGACCTATGGCTACACCTTC. Translated: CASRMTGTYGYTF. Together with reference TRBV2 and TRBJ1-2, the CDR3 gives the full variable domain: EPEVTQTPSHQVTQMGQEVILRCVPISNHLYFYWYRQILGQKVEFLVSFYNNEISEKSEIFDDQFSVERPDGSNFTLKIRSTKLEDSAMYFCASRMTGTYGYTFGSGTRLTVV.

This sequence joins TRBV5-4 and TRBJ2-3, with D perhaps TRBD1 (5 bases). The CDR3 has 15 residues. V was shortened by 4 bases and J by 2 bases, with 14 bases between the two germline ends. In germline, CDR1 is SGHNT, CDR2 YYREEE (reference sequence). CDR3 protein: CASSQYKQDTDTQYF. CDR3 coding DNA: TGTGCCAGCAGCCAATACAAACAGGACACAGATACGCAGTATTTT.

This chain uses TRBV6-6 with TRBJ2-3; 11 nucleotides agree with TRBD2. CDR1 is MNHNY and CDR2 is SVGAGI in the germline V gene (reference sequence). The CDR3 length is 16 residues. After removal of 5 bases from V and 2 bases from J, the junction contained 6 bases not matched to a gene. The CDR3 DNA reads TGTGCCAGCAGTGCCCCGACTAGCGGGGCCACAGATACGCAGTATTTT. It codes for CASSAPTSGATDTQYF.

The chain is built from TRBV19 and TRBJ1-5; D is possibly TRBD1 (6 bases). The CDR3 extends over 15 amino acids. V was pared by 5 bases and J by 5 bases, with 16 bases between. CDR1 is LNHDA and CDR2 is SQIVND in the germline V gene (reference sequence). The CDR3 DNA sequence: TGTGCCAGTAGTCCGCGGTGGACAGAAGATCAGCCCCAGCATTTT. As protein: CASSPRWTEDQPQHF.